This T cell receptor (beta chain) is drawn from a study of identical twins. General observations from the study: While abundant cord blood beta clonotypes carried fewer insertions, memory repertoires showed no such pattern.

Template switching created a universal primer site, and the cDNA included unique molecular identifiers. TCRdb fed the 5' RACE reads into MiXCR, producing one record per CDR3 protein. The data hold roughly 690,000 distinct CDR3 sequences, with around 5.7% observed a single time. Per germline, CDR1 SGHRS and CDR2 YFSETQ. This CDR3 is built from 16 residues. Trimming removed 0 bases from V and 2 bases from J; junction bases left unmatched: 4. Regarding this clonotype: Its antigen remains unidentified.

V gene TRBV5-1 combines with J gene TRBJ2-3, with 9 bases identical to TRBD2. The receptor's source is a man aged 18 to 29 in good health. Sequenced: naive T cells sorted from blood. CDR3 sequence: CASSLGLADTTDTQYF. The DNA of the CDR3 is TGCGCCAGCAGCTTGGGACTAGCGGATACCACAGATACGCAGTATTTT.